Listed here is a single T cell receptor (beta chain). Its antigen is not known. Using immunoSEQ multiplex PCR, the repertoire was profiled, and TCRdb retains in-frame clones only, with some absent. The table records just over 2,000,000 clones, approximately 94% of them present only once. The data belong to a study of shared clonotypes between healthy human individuals. At the level of the study: The cohort comprised a couple of women and a few men. Their ages spanned 18 to 49 years. Study outcomes and limitations: Large sequencing depth failed to make sorted-subset sequencing complete, rarefaction showed. Naive CD4 clonotypes were shared across a handful of donors at roughly 5%.

CD45RO-negative CD8 cells positively selected for CCR7 made up the naive population, which excluded terminally differentiated effector memory CD45RA+ cells. Sequencing was carried out using naive CD8+ T cells sorted from blood. This TCR was recovered from a young man in good health.

The CDR3, as DNA: TGTGCCAGCAGTGAGTGGGGTCAGGGTGAGACCCAGTACTTC. It yields the protein CASSEWGQGETQYF. V is TRBV6-1 and J is TRBJ2-5; TRBD1 is a possible D gene (5 bases). Deletions cut 3 bases from V and 5 bases from J, with 13 bases between. The V gene's germline CDR1 is MNHNS and CDR2 SASEGT. CDR3 length: 14 residues.